This TCR beta chain was captured by sequencing in a study of blood T cell repertoires in COVID-19. Germline V CDR1 and CDR2: LGHDT, YNNKEL (reference sequence). The V end was cut by 0 bases, the J end by 0 bases, with 5 bases between. This CDR3 comprises 14 residues. The protocol was immunoSEQ multiplex PCR, while the TCRdb copy is restricted to in-frame clones and leaves out a portion. This table has around 130,000 clones, about 84% appearing once. V and J are TRBV3-1 (or the pseudogene TRBV3-2) and TRBJ1-1; D is undetermined. Specimen: peripheral blood. The sequence was obtained from a woman in her sixties or seventies with acute or convalescent COVID-19. CDR3 residues: CASSQDGLNTEAFF. In DNA form, the CDR3 reads TGTGCCAGCAGCCAAGACGGGTTGAACACTGAAGCTTTCTTT.